Listed below are T cell receptor beta chains from one sample, sequenced in a study of technical replicates of blood from a few donors. The assay was immunoSEQ multiplex PCR, and TCRdb's table has in-frame clones only and misses some. The table has about 12,000 clones, approximately 90% seen once. Material for sequencing was PBMCs. These receptors were collected from a human donor in good health. Both conserved end residues are part of each CDR3. The D gene is left open where the match is weak. Not every row has a clone size; where given, it reads once, few, many or a size class.

NA	TRBV4-1	NA	TRBJ1-1	TGCGCCAGCAGCCTAAACACTGAAGCTTTCTTT	CASSLNTEAFF
NA	TRBV5-4	TRBD1	TRBJ2-7	TGTGCCAGCAGCCTTTCGACAGGGCGGGAGCAGTACTTC	CASSLSTGREQYF
NA	TRBV5-6	NA	TRBJ2-1	TGTGCCAGCAGCTTGGTCGGGATGAGTGAGCAGTTCTTC	CASSLVGMSEQFF
once	TRBV6-5	TRBD2	TRBJ2-7	TGTGCCAGCAGTTACAGTAGCGGGAGCTCCTACGAGCAGTACTTC	CASSYSSGSSYEQYF
NA	TRBV10-3	TRBD2	TRBJ2-1	TGTGCCATCAGGGATAGCGGGAGAGATGAGCAGTTCTTC	CAIRDSGRDEQFF
once	TRBV4-2	TRBD2	TRBJ2-1	TGTGCCAGCAGCCAAGGCACTAGCGGGGACTCCTACAATGAGCAGTTCTTC	CASSQGTSGDSYNEQFF
NA	TRBV6-1	NA	TRBJ2-1	TGTGCCAGCAGTGAAGCGGGCTCGGGGCGGGGAACCTACAATGAGCAGTTCTTC	CASSEAGSGRGTYNEQFF
NA	TRBV28	TRBD2	TRBJ2-1	TGTGCCAGCAGTTGGGGGGGCTCCTACAATGAGCAGTTCTTC	CASSWGGSYNEQFF
NA	TRBV6-5	NA	TRBJ2-1	TGTGCCAGCAGTGCAGGGTTTAGCTCCTACAATGAGCAGTTCTTC	CASSAGFSSYNEQFF
NA	TRBV7-2	TRBD2	TRBJ2-2	TGTGCCAGCAGCTTAGTAGCGGGAGGCCCCACCGGGGAGCTGTTTTTT	CASSLVAGGPTGELFF
NA	TRBV19	TRBD1	TRBJ2-5	TGTGCCAGTAGTGAGGGACAGGGGCAGACCCAGTACTTC	CASSEGQGQTQYF
NA	TRBV11-3	TRBD2	TRBJ2-3	TGTGCCAGCAGTCCCGGGAGAAGCGGGGCCACAGATACGCAGTATTTT	CASSPGRSGATDTQYF
NA	TRBV12-5	TRBD2	TRBJ2-7	TGTGCTAGTGGTCGCGGGGGTAGTCTGAGCCACGAGCAGTACTTC	CASGRGGSLSHEQYF
NA	TRBV7-2	NA	TRBJ2-5	TGTGCCAGCAGCTTAGGACAGAAACAAGAGACCCAGTACTTC	CASSLGQKQETQYF
NA	TRBV27	NA	TRBJ2-6	TGTGCCAGCAGCCTCACGGGGGGCTCTAGCTCTGGGGCCAACGTCCTGACTTTC	CASSLTGGSSSGANVLTF
NA	TRBV5-1	NA	TRBJ1-2	TGCGCCAGCAGCCCCGGGGGACCAGCTAACTATGGCTACACCTTC	CASSPGGPANYGYTF
NA	TRBV7-8	TRBD1	TRBJ2-5	TGTGCCAGCAGCTTCGGACAGGGGATGGAGACCCAGTACTTC	CASSFGQGMETQYF
NA	TRBV11-2	TRBD1	TRBJ1-4	TGTGCCAGCAGCTTGGGGCCGGGACAGAATAATGAAAAACTGTTTTTT	CASSLGPGQNNEKLFF
NA	TRBV7-3	TRBD1	TRBJ1-2	TGTGCCAGCTCAGCAGGGGGACACTTTGACTACACCTTC	CASSAGGHFDYTF
NA	TRBV7-9	NA	TRBJ1-3	TGTGCCAGCAGCTCCCTGAAGGGAGCTTCTGGAAACACCATATATTTT	CASSSLKGASGNTIYF
NA	TRBV11-2	NA	TRBJ1-3	TGTGCCAGCCGGTCCCGGGACATTACCCTGGGGGGAAACACCATATATTTT	CASRSRDITLGGNTIYF
NA	TRBV6-5	NA	TRBJ1-2	TGTGCCAGCAGTTACTCGAGTGTGGGGAGGGATGGCTACACCTTC	CASSYSSVGRDGYTF
few	TRBV6-4	TRBD1	TRBJ2-6	TGTGCCAGCACCCCGGGACAGGGGGGCTCTGGGGCCAACGTCCTGACTTTC	CASTPGQGGSGANVLTF
NA	TRBV11-2	TRBD1	TRBJ1-2	TGTGCCAGCAGCTTAGGGACAGGGTATGGCTACACCTTC	CASSLGTGYGYTF
once	TRBV5-1	NA	TRBJ2-7	TGCGCCAGCAGCTTGGGGGACAAGAGTGCCGAGCAGTACTTC	CASSLGDKSAEQYF
NA	TRBV28	TRBD2	TRBJ2-7	TGTGCCAGCAGCTTGCGGGGGGCCGACTCCTACGAGCAGTACTTC	CASSLRGADSYEQYF
once	TRBV19	NA	TRBJ1-4	TGTGCCAGCCGAAGAGGGGGTAGTACTAATGAAAAACTGTTTTTT	CASRRGGSTNEKLFF
once	TRBV6-1	NA	TRBJ2-7	TGTGCCAGCAAACCCAGCGGGTTCCCCTACGAGCAGTACTTC	CASKPSGFPYEQYF
NA	TRBV9	TRBD2	TRBJ2-3	TGTGCCAGCACCCCGGGAGGCCGCCTCTACACAGATACGCAGTATTTT	CASTPGGRLYTDTQYF
NA	TRBV5-6	TRBD1	TRBJ2-1	TGTGCCAGCAGCCCACTTAGAGCAGGGGGCTACAATGAGCAGTTCTTC	CASSPLRAGGYNEQFF
NA	TRBV19	TRBD1	TRBJ1-5	TGTGCCAGTAGTATAAGAGGACAGGGCTCACAGCATTTT	CASSIRGQGSQHF
NA	TRBV18	NA	TRBJ2-1	TGTGCCAGCTCAACCGGCGGTCCCAGCTCCTACAATGAGCAGTTCTTC	CASSTGGPSSYNEQFF
NA	TRBV5-1	TRBD2	TRBJ2-3	TGCGCCAGCAGGCCATTACTAGCGCTAAGCACAGATACGCAGTATTTT	CASRPLLALSTDTQYF
NA	TRBV6-5	TRBD1	TRBJ1-1	TGTGCCAGCAGTTCCCGGACAGGGGGGATTGAAGCTTTCTTT	CASSSRTGGIEAFF
NA	TRBV28	TRBD2	TRBJ2-5	TGTGCCAGCAGGGGGGCTAGCGGGAGCTCTTGGGAGACCCAGTACTTC	CASRGASGSSWETQYF